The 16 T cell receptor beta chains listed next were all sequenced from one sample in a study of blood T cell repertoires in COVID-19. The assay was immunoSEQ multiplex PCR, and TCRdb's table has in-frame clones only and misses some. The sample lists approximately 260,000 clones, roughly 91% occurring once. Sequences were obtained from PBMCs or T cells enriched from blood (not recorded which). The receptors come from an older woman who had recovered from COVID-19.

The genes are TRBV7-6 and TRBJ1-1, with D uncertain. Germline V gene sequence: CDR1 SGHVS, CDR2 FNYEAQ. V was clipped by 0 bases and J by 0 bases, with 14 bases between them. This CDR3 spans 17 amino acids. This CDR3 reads CASSLAEVGVMNTEAFF. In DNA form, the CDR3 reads TGTGCCAGCAGCTTAGCTGAGGTCGGGGTAATGAACACTGAAGCTTTCTTT.

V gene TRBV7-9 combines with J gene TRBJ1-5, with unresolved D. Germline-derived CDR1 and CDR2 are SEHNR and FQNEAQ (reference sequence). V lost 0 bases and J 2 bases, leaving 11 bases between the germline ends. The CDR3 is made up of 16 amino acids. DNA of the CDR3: TGTGCCAGCAGCTTAGCGCCCGGGAATCGCAATCAGCCCCAGCATTTT. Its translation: CASSLAPGNRNQPQHF. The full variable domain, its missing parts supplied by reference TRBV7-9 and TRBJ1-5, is DTGVSQNPRHKITKRGQNVTFRCDPISEHNRLYWYRQTLGQGPEFLTYFQNEAQLEKSRLLSDRFSAERPKGSFSTLEIQRTEQGDSAMYLCASSLAPGNRNQPQHFGDGTRLSIL.

CDR3 bases: TGTGCCAGCAGTGACCTTTTCACCGGGGAGCTGTTTTTT. Protein sequence: CASSDLFTGELFF. The genes are TRBV6-4 and TRBJ2-2, with D uncertain. V lost 2 bases to trimming and J lost 4 bases, with 5 bases between them. The CDR3 is 13 amino acids. Germline CDR1 is MRHNA and CDR2 is SNTAGT.

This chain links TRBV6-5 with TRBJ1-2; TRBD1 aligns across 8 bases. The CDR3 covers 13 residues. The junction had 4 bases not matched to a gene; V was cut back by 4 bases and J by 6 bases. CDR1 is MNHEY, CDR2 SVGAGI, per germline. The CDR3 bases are TGTGCCAGCAGTTCCAGACAGGGGAATGGCTACACCTTC. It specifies CASSSRQGNGYTF.

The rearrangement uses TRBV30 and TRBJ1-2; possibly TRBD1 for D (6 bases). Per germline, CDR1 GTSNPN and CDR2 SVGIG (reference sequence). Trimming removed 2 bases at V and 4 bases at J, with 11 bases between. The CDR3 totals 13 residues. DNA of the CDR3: TGTGCCTGGAGTTTCACAGGGAGCTATGGCTACACCTTC. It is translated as CAWSFTGSYGYTF.

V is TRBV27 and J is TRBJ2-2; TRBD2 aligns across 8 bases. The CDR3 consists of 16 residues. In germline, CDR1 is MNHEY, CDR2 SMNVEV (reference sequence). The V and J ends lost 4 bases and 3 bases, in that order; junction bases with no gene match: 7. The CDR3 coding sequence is TGTGCCAGCAGTTCCTTCGGGGGGGCACACACCGGGGAGCTGTTTTTT. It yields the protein CASSSFGGAHTGELFF.

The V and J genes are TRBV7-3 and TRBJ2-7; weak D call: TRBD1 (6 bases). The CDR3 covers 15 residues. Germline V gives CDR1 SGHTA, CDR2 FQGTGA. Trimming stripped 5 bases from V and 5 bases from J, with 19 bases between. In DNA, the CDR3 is TGTGCCAGCAGCCCCCAGGGCAGGGGAGTTGACGAGCAGTACTTC. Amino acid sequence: CASSPQGRGVDEQYF.

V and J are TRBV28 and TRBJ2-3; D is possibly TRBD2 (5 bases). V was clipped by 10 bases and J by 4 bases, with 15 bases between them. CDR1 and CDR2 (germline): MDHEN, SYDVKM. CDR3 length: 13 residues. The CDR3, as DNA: TGTGCCACCCAACCCGGGAATCCAGATACGCAGTATTTT. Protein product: CATQPGNPDTQYF.

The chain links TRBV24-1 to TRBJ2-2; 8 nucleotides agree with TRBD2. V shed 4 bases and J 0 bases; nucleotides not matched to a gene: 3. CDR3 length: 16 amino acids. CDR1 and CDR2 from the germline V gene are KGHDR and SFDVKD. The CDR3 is CATSETTSANTGELFF. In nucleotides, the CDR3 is TGTGCCACCAGTGAAACGACTAGCGCGAACACCGGGGAGCTGTTTTTT.

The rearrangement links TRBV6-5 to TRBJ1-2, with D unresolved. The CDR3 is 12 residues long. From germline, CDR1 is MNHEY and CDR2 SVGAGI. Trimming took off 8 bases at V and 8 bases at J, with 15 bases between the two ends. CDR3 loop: CASVRQSGGYTF. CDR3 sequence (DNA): TGTGCCAGCGTCCGGCAAAGCGGCGGCTACACCTTC.

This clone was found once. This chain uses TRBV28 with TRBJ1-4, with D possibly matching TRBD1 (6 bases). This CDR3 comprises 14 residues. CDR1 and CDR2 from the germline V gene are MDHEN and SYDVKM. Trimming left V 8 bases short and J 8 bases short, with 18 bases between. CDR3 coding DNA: TGTGCCAGCTCTTCGACAGGATGGGAAGAAAAACTGTTTTTT. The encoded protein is CASSSTGWEEKLFF.

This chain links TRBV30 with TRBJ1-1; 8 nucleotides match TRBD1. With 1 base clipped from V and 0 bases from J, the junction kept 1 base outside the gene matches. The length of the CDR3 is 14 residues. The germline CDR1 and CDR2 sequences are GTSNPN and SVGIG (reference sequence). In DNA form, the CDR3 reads TGTGCCTGGAGTGGGACAGGGATGAACACTGAAGCTTTCTTT. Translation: CAWSGTGMNTEAFF.

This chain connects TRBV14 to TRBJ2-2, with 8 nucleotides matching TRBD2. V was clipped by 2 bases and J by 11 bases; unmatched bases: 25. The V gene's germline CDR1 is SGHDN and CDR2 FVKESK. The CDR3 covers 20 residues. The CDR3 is CASSQIPGILGTSHRGELFF. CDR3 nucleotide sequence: TGTGCCAGCAGCCAAATACCAGGCATTCTCGGGACTAGTCACCGGGGTGAGCTGTTTTTT.

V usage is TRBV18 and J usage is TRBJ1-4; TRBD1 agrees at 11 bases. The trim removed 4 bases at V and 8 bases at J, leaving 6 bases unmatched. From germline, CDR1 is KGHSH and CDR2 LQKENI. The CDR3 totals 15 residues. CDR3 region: CASSRGTGGEEKLFF. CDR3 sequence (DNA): TGTGCCAGCTCACGAGGGACAGGGGGTGAGGAAAAACTGTTTTTT.

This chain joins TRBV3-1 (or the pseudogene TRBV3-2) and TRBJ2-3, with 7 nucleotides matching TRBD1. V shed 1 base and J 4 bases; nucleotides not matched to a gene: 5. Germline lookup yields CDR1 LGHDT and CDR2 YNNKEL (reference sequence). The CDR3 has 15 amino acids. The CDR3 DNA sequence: TGTGCCAGCAGCCAAGGATTGCAGGGGGCAGATACGCAGTATTTT. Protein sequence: CASSQGLQGADTQYF.

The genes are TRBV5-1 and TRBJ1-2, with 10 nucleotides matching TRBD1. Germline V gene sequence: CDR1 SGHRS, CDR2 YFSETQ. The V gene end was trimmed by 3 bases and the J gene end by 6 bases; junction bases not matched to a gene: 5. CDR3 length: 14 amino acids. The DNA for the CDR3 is TGCGCCAGCAGCTCGGGAGGACAGGGGGATGGCTACACCTTC. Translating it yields CASSSGGQGDGYTF.